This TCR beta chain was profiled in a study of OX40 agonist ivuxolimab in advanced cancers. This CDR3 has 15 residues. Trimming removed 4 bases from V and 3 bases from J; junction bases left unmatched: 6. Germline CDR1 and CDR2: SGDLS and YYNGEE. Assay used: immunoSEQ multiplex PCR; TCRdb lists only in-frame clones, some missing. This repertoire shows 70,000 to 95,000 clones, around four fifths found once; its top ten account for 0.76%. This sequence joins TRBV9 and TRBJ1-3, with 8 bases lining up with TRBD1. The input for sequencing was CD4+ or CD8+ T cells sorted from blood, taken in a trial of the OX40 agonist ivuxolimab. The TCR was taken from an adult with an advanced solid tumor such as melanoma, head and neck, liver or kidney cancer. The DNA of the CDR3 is TGTGCCAGCAGCCCCCGGACAGGGAGTGGAAACACCATATATTTT. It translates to CASSPRTGSGNTIYF.